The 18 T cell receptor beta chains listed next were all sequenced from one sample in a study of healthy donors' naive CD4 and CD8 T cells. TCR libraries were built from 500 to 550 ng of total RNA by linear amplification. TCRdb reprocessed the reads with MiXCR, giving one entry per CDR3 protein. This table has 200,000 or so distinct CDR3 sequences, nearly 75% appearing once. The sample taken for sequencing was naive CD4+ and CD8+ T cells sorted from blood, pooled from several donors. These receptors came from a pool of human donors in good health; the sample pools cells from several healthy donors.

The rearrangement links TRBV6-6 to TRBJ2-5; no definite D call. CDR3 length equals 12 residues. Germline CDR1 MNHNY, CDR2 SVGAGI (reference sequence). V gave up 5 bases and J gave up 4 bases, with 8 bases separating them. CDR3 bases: TGTGCCAGCAGTCCAAATGGAGAGACCCAGTACTTC. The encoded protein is CASSPNGETQYF.

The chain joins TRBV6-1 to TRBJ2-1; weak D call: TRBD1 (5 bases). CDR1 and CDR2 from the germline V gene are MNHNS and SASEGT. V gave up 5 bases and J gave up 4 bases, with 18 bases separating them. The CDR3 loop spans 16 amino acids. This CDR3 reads CASSSKTGAIYNEQFF. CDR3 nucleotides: TGTGCCAGCAGTTCAAAAACAGGCGCTATTTACAATGAGCAGTTCTTC.

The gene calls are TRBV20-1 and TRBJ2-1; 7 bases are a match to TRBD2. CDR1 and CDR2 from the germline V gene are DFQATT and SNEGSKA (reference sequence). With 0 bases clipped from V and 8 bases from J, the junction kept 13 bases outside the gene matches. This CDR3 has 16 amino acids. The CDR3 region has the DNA TGCAGTGCTAGAGATCAGTATAGCGGGCCCTTGGATGAGCAGTTCTTC. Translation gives CSARDQYSGPLDEQFF.

For the CDR3, the DNA is TGTGCCAGCCGACATTGGGCGGTCACAGATACGCAGTATTTT. It specifies CASRHWAVTDTQYF. The chain uses TRBV6-5 and TRBJ2-3; D is unresolved. The germline CDR1 and CDR2 sequences are MNHEY and SVGAGI. This CDR3 is 14 amino acids long. The V and J ends lost 8 bases and 2 bases respectively, with 14 bases between them.

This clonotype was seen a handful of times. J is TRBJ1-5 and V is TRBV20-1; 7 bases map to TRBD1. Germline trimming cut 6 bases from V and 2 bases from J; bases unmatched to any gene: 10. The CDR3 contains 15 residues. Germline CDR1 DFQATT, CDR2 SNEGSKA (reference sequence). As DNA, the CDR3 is TGCAGTGCCCGGAGAGGGGGCGGGGGCAATCAGCCCCAGCATTTT. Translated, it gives CSARRGGGGNQPQHF.

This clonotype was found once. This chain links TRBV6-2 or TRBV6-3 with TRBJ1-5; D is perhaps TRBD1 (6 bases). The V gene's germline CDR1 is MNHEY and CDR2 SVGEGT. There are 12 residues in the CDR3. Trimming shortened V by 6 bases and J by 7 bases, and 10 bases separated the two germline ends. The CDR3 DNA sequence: TGTGCCAGCAGACAGGGTGGGCAGCCCCAGCATTTT. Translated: CASRQGGQPQHF.

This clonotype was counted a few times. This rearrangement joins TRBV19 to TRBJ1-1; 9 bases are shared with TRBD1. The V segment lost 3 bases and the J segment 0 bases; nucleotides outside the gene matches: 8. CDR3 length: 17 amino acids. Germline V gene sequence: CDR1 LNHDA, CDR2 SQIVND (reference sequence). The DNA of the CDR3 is TGTGCCAGTAGTATGGGGACAGGGAATGGGATGAACACTGAAGCTTTCTTT. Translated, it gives CASSMGTGNGMNTEAFF.

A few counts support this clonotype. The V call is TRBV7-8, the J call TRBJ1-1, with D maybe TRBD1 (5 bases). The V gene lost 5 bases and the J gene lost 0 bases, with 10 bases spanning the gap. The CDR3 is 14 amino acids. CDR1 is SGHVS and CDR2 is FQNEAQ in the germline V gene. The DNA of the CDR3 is TGTGCCAGCAGCCCGGGACTTTTGAACACTGAAGCTTTCTTT. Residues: CASSPGLLNTEAFF.

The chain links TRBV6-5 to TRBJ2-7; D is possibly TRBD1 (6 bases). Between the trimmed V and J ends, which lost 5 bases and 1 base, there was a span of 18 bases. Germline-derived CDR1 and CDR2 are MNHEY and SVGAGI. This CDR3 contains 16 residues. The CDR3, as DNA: TGTGCCAGCAGTGAAACCGGGACACGGTATTCCTACGAGCAGTACTTC. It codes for CASSETGTRYSYEQYF.

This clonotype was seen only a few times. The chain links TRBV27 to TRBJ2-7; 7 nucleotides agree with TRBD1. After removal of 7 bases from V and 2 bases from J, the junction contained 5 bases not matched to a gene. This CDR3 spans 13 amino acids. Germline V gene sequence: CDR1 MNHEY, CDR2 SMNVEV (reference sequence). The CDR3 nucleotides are TGTGCCAGCACTCGACAGGGAACCTACGAGCAGTACTTC. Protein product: CASTRQGTYEQYF.

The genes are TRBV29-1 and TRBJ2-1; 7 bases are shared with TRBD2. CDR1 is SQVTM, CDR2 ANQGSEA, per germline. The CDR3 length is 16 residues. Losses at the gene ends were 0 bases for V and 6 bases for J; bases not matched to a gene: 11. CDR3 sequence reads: CSVEDQRAGVGNEQFF. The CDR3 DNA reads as TGCAGCGTTGAAGATCAGAGGGCGGGAGTGGGCAATGAGCAGTTCTTC.

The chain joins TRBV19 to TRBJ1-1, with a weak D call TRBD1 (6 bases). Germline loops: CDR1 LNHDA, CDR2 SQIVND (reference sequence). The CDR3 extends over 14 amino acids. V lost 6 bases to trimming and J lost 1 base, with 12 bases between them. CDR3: CASRPLTGNTEAFF. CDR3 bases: TGTGCCAGTAGACCCTTGACAGGGAACACTGAAGCTTTCTTT.

In DNA form, the CDR3 reads TGTGCCAGCAGGGTAGCGGGAGGGCCTAACGAGCAGTACTTC. Its protein product is CASRVAGGPNEQYF. The chain couples TRBV27 to TRBJ2-7; TRBD2 aligns across 11 bases. The CDR3 consists of 14 residues. Germline CDR1 is MNHEY and CDR2 is SMNVEV (reference sequence). V shed 6 bases and J 5 bases; nucleotides not matched to a gene: 6.

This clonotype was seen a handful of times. CDR3 in amino acids: CSVSTGGWTEAFF. The DNA of the CDR3 is TGCAGCGTATCGACAGGAGGGTGGACTGAAGCTTTCTTT. The chain combines TRBV29-1 with TRBJ1-1, with D maybe TRBD1 (6 bases). CDR1 SQVTM and CDR2 ANQGSEA come from the germline V gene. V dropped 6 bases and J dropped 5 bases, with 16 bases sitting between them. This CDR3 spans 13 amino acids.

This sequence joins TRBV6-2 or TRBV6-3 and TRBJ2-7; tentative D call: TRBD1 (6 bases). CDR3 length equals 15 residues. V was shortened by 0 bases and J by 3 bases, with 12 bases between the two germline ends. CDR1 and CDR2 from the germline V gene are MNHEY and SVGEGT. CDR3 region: CASSYSLTGHYEQYV. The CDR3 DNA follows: TGTGCCAGCAGTTACTCCTTGACAGGCCACTACGAGCAGTACGTC.

Here the CDR3 reads CASSLGGKISGNTIYF. Written as DNA, the CDR3 is TGTGCCAGCAGCTTGGGCGGGAAAATCTCTGGAAACACCATATATTTT. The chain joins TRBV5-4 to TRBJ1-3; no reliable D call. CDR3 length: 16 amino acids. V was pared by 0 bases and J by 0 bases, with 10 bases between. The germline CDR1 and CDR2 sequences are SGHNT and YYREEE (reference sequence).

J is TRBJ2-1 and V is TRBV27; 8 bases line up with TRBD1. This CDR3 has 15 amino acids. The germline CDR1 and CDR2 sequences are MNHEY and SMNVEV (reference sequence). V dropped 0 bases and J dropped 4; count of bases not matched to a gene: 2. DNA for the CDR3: TGTGCCAGCAGTTTATCTGGGACAGGTTACAATGAGCAGTTCTTC. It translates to CASSLSGTGYNEQFF.

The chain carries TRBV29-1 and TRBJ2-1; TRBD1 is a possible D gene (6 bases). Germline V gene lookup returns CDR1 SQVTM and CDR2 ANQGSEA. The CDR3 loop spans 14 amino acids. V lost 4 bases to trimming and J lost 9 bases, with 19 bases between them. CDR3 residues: CSVVFQGPSGEQFF. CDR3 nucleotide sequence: TGCAGCGTTGTCTTCCAGGGGCCTTCGGGTGAGCAGTTCTTC.